The sequence of this TCR beta chain was determined in a study of blood T cell repertoires in COVID-19. Overall study context: T cells, B-cell-depleted T cells, or PBMCs provided the cDNA or gDNA that served as material.

As processed by the authors: From reference gene primer amplification, estimates of nucleated cell counts were derived. The repertoire was sequenced with immunoSEQ multiplex PCR; TCRdb's copy has only in-frame clones and lacks some. The DNA was the basis for D and trimming; V, J and clone size are from that table. Of about 160,000 clones in the sample, around 83% were seen once. Trimming at V came to 5 bases and at J to 7 bases, leaving 3 bases not matched to a gene. The CDR3 runs 12 residues. The germline V gene encodes CDR1 SQVTM and CDR2 ANQGSEA. This clone was observed a single time. Source material: peripheral blood. This clonotype was obtained from a man between 65 and 85 years old who had recovered from COVID-19. The chain uses TRBV29-1 and TRBJ2-1; 9 bases are a match to TRBD2. The CDR3 sequence is CSVLAGGNEQFF. In DNA, the CDR3 is TGCAGCGTTCTTGCGGGAGGGAATGAGCAGTTCTTC.